This entry lists 25 T cell receptor beta chains sequenced from one sample in a study of T cell repertoires in cytomegalovirus infection. TCRdb processed the reads anew with MiXCR; each CDR3 protein has one entry. The sample has fewer than 350,000 distinct CDR3 sequences, over 7.5% seen once. Material: PBMCs. The source of these receptors is a human donor in good health (CMV status not recorded). Some clones in this sample may be carry-over from other donors' samples.

The sample holds many counts of this clonotype. This CDR3 is CASSLIGTSNEQFF. CDR3 nucleotide sequence: TGTGCCAGCAGCTTGATAGGGACTTCCAATGAGCAGTTCTTC. The J gene is TRBJ2-1, the V gene TRBV5-5; D possibly corresponds to TRBD2 (6 bases). This CDR3 region has 14 residues. CDR1 and CDR2 from the germline V gene are SGHKS and YYEKEE (reference sequence). Trimming cost V 1 base and J 6 bases, with 11 bases left between them.

In nucleotides, the CDR3 is TGTGCCAGCAGTCTCCGCGGGGGGGCCAATGAAAAACTGTTTTTT. Translation gives CASSLRGGANEKLFF. This sequence joins TRBV27 and TRBJ1-4, with a weak D call TRBD1 (6 bases). Looked up from germline, CDR1 is MNHEY and CDR2 is SMNVEV (reference sequence). The CDR3 runs to 15 residues. V lost 5 bases and J 5 bases, leaving 15 bases between the germline ends.

This clonotype was found a few times. The J gene is TRBJ2-1, the V gene TRBV2, with TRBD1 as a possible D gene (5 bases). CDR1 and CDR2 from the germline V gene are SNHLY and FYNNEI. V lost 6 bases and J lost 1, with 10 bases in between. CDR3 length: 14 amino acids. The CDR3 is CASRQDGSYNEQFF. The DNA of the CDR3 is TGTGCCAGCAGACAGGACGGGTCCTACAATGAGCAGTTCTTC.

This clonotype appeared a few times. The V and J genes are TRBV19 and TRBJ2-3; a possible D gene is TRBD1 (6 bases). The V gene lost 5 bases and the J gene lost 4 bases, with 16 bases spanning the gap. The CDR3 sequence is 15 residues long. Germline CDR1 is LNHDA and CDR2 is SQIVND (reference sequence). DNA of the CDR3: TGTGCCAGTAGTCCCTGGACAGTAGGTGCAGATACGCAGTATTTT. This encodes CASSPWTVGADTQYF.

This clonotype was picked up many times. The chain couples TRBV7-9 to TRBJ2-4, with 9 bases fitting TRBD1. The CDR3 contains 17 residues. Germline V gene sequence: CDR1 SEHNR, CDR2 FQNEAQ (reference sequence). V trimming: 4 bases; J trimming: 6 bases; junction bases outside the gene matches: 13. The CDR3 region is CASSSISPDRGRNIQYF. The CDR3 bases are TGTGCCAGCAGCTCAATTTCCCCGGACAGGGGCCGAAACATTCAGTACTTC. Looking up the rest from reference TRBV7-9 and TRBJ2-4 gives the full variable domain: DTGVSQNPRHKITKRGQNVTFRCDPISEHNRLYWYRQTLGQGPEFLTYFQNEAQLEKSRLLSDRFSAERPKGSFSTLEIQRTEQGDSAMYLCASSSISPDRGRNIQYFGAGTRLSVL.

This clonotype was counted only a few times. This chain joins TRBV19 and TRBJ2-1; 8 bases align to TRBD2. This CDR3 is built from 15 residues. Trimming at V came to 6 bases and at J to 7 bases, leaving 11 bases not matched to a gene. Germline V CDR1 and CDR2: LNHDA, SQIVND (reference sequence). The CDR3 loop is CASSLSGAAGNEQFF. The DNA of the CDR3 is TGTGCCAGTAGCCTTAGCGGGGCGGCGGGGAATGAGCAGTTCTTC.

This rearrangement joins TRBV10-3 to TRBJ1-1; D not certain. There are 15 residues in the CDR3. Germline CDR1 and CDR2: ENHRY and SYGVKD. The ends were cut back, 2 bases at V and 1 base at J, with 11 bases in the middle. The CDR3 spells CAISERLGRNTEAFF. Written as DNA, the CDR3 is TGTGCCATCAGTGAGAGGCTGGGAAGGAACACTGAAGCTTTCTTT.

There are many counts of this clonotype. The chain carries TRBV20-1 and TRBJ2-1; no definite D call. Deletions cut 6 bases from V and 4 bases from J, with 28 bases between. CDR3 length equals 18 residues. Germline V gene data show CDR1 as DFQATT and CDR2 as SNEGSKA (reference sequence). The CDR3 DNA is TGCAGTGCGCCTCCAACTCGATTGGGAACCTTGGGGTACAATGAGCAGTTCTTC. It is translated as CSAPPTRLGTLGYNEQFF.

The chain employs TRBV7-6 and TRBJ2-2, with TRBD1 identical over 8 bases. Germline CDR1 and CDR2: SGHVS and FNYEAQ. CDR3 length: 18 residues. With V trimmed by 3 bases and J by 1 base, 10 bases remained unmatched. CDR3 nucleotide sequence: TGTGCCAGCAGCTTCTACCCCCCAGGGGGCTTGAACACCGGGGAGCTGTTTTTT. It encodes CASSFYPPGGLNTGELFF.

This clonotype was picked up many times. The CDR3 reads CASSFRQGNGYTF. DNA for the CDR3: TGTGCCAGCAGCTTTAGACAGGGAAATGGCTACACCTTC. The chain is built from TRBV7-2 and TRBJ1-2, with 7 nucleotides matching TRBD1. The J segment lost 6 bases and the V segment lost 3 bases, leaving 4 bases of the junction unmatched. Germline V gives CDR1 SGHTA, CDR2 FQGNSA. The CDR3 is 13 residues long. Using reference TRBV7-2 and TRBJ1-2 for the parts outside the CDR3, the full variable domain is GAGVSQSPSNKVTEKGKDVELRCDPISGHTALYWYRQSLGQGLEFLIYFQGNSAPDKSGLPSDRFSAERTGGSVSTLTIQRTQQEDSAVYLCASSFRQGNGYTFGSGTRLTVV.

This chain connects TRBV6-2 or TRBV6-3 to TRBJ1-2; D remains ambiguous. Germline assignment: CDR1 MNHEY and CDR2 SVGEGT. The CDR3 covers 13 residues. With 0 bases removed from V and 4 bases from J, the gap between germline ends came to 6 bases. The CDR3 DNA reads as TGTGCCAGCAGTTACTCGACGGGCTATGGCTACACCTTC. This translates into CASSYSTGYGYTF.

This clonotype was seen a handful of times. Here the CDR3 DNA reads TGCAGTGCTACCCGGGACATTGCCGGCTACACCTTC. It codes for CSATRDIAGYTF. The J gene is TRBJ1-2, the V gene TRBV20-1, with a tentative D call TRBD1 (6 bases). The V end was cut by 4 bases, the J end by 8 bases, with 14 bases between. This CDR3 is 12 amino acids long. Germline CDR1 reads DFQATT; CDR2 reads SNEGSKA (reference sequence).

This clonotype came up many times. This chain joins TRBV11-3 and TRBJ1-1, with D possibly being TRBD1 (6 bases). Trimming removed 1 base from V and 3 bases from J, with 15 bases in between. Germline CDR1 is SGHNT and CDR2 is YENEEA. The CDR3 length is 16 residues. The CDR3 is CASSLGGARGHTEAFF. As DNA, the CDR3 is TGTGCCAGCAGCTTAGGAGGTGCGCGGGGGCACACTGAAGCTTTCTTT.

V gene TRBV11-2 combines with J gene TRBJ2-7; D is perhaps TRBD1 or TRBD2 (5 bases each). Trimming cost V 6 bases and J 9 bases, with 18 bases left between them. This CDR3 has 13 residues. Looked up from germline, CDR1 is SGHAT and CDR2 is FQNNGV. CDR3 residues: CASSYSRDPWQYF. The CDR3 nucleotides are TGTGCCAGCAGTTACTCAAGGGACCCTTGGCAGTACTTC.

This clonotype occurred many times. V gene TRBV6-1 combines with J gene TRBJ2-1, with 10 bases that match TRBD2. The CDR3 spans 20 residues. Losses at the gene ends were 5 bases for V and 1 base for J; bases not matched to a gene: 17. Per germline, CDR1 MNHNS and CDR2 SASEGT. Here the CDR3 DNA reads TGTGCCAGCAGTTTCCTCTTTTTTGGGACTAGCGCCGTATCCTACAATGAGCAGTTCTTC. Translating gives CASSFLFFGTSAVSYNEQFF.

This clonotype was observed at least ten times. J is TRBJ1-3 and V is TRBV12-3 or TRBV12-4; 7 bases align to TRBD1. V shed 7 bases and J 2 bases; nucleotides not matched to a gene: 5. The CDR3 is 14 amino acids. The CDR3, as DNA: TGTGCCAGCATCTTCGGGACAGCTGGAAACACCATATATTTT. Amino acid sequence: CASIFGTAGNTIYF.

This clonotype was counted at least ten times. The chain combines TRBV7-4 with TRBJ1-5; 8 positions match TRBD1. The CDR3 runs to 16 residues. The ends lost 5 bases at V and 2 bases at J; junction bases unmatched: 8. Germline loops: CDR1 SGHVT, CDR2 SQSDAQ. CDR3 sequence reads: CASSDRGRCGNQPQHF. CDR3 sequence (DNA): TGTGCCAGCAGCGACAGGGGACGGTGTGGCAATCAGCCCCAGCATTTT.

The chain couples TRBV9 to TRBJ1-1; D unresolved. The CDR3 has 14 residues. V lost 0 bases and J 4 bases, leaving 10 bases between the germline ends. Germline CDR1 SGDLS, CDR2 YYNGEE. The DNA of the CDR3 is TGTGCCAGCAGCGTAGGTACAGAGATCACTGAAGCTTTCTTT. Its translation: CASSVGTEITEAFF.

This clonotype was seen a handful of times. This chain joins TRBV19 and TRBJ2-7; 7 bases are a match to TRBD1. V shed 4 bases and J 4 bases; nucleotides not matched to a gene: 1. The V gene's germline CDR1 is LNHDA and CDR2 SQIVND (reference sequence). The CDR3 totals 12 residues. CDR3 in amino acids: CASSTGQYEQYF. The CDR3 bases are TGTGCCAGTAGTACGGGACAGTACGAGCAGTACTTC.

This clonotype was counted ten times or more. CDR3 protein: CASSVPGQGSMPEAFF. The CDR3 region has the DNA TGTGCCAGCAGCGTCCCGGGACAGGGATCAATGCCTGAAGCTTTCTTT. The V gene is TRBV6-6, the J gene TRBJ1-1; 9 bases are shared with TRBD1. With 6 bases clipped from V and 6 bases from J, the junction kept 14 bases outside the gene matches. The CDR3 consists of 16 residues. The germline V gene has CDR1 MNHNY and CDR2 SVGAGI (reference sequence).

Ten or more counts support this clonotype. The rearrangement joins TRBV7-2 to TRBJ2-2, with 9 bases lining up with TRBD2. Germline CDR1 and CDR2: SGHTA and FQGNSA. J lost 1 base, V lost 1 base, and 4 bases had no gene match. CDR3 length: 17 residues. The CDR3 bases are TGTGCCAGCAGCTTAGTGCGGGGGGGCAGGAACACCGGGGAGCTGTTTTTT. Translation gives CASSLVRGGRNTGELFF.

This clonotype was seen at least ten times. J is TRBJ1-2 and V is TRBV7-8; D perhaps matches TRBD1 (5 bases). The CDR3 extends over 16 amino acids. Per germline, CDR1 SGHVS and CDR2 FQNEAQ. Deletions cut 2 bases from V and 5 bases from J, with 18 bases between. The CDR3 bases are TGTGCCAGCAGCTTAACCTTGACCGGGACGCCGTATGGCTACACCTTC. Protein: CASSLTLTGTPYGYTF.

This clonotype has more than one count but fewer than ten. The chain recombines TRBV12-3 or TRBV12-4 with TRBJ2-5; 11 nucleotides match TRBD2. CDR3 length: 17 residues. Trimming removed 0 bases from V and 1 base from J; junction bases left unmatched: 4. DNA of the CDR3: TGTGCCAGCAGTTTAGCCGGACTAGCGGGCCTCCAAGAGACCCAGTACTTC. This encodes CASSLAGLAGLQETQYF.

This clonotype has a count of ten or more. The chain has TRBV7-2 and TRBJ1-5, with D perhaps matching TRBD1 (5 bases). The germline V gene has CDR1 SGHTA and CDR2 FQGNSA. V was clipped by 6 bases and J by 4 bases, with 19 bases between them. The CDR3 is 16 residues long. The CDR3, as DNA: TGTGCCAGCAGTCCATTCCCGGGGGTCTATAATCAGCCCCAGCATTTT. Amino acid sequence: CASSPFPGVYNQPQHF.

J is TRBJ1-4 and V is TRBV19; 7 nucleotides align to TRBD1. CDR1 and CDR2 from the germline V gene are LNHDA and SQIVND (reference sequence). The CDR3 sequence is 16 residues long. Trimming at V came to 6 bases and at J to 4 bases, leaving 11 bases not matched to a gene. The CDR3 loop is CASSRDSGYGNEKLFF. For the CDR3, the DNA is TGTGCCAGTAGCCGGGACAGCGGGTATGGTAATGAAAAACTGTTTTTT.